These 15 T cell receptor beta chains originate from one sample sequenced in a study of OX40 agonist ivuxolimab in advanced cancers. Data came from immunoSEQ multiplex PCR; TCRdb stores just in-frame clones and leaves some out. The sample includes roughly 46,000 clones, roughly nine tenths of them seen just once. The specimen comprised CD4+ or CD8+ T cells sorted from blood, sampled in a trial of the OX40 agonist ivuxolimab. Receptor source: an adult with an advanced solid tumor such as melanoma, head and neck, liver or kidney cancer.

Only one count was recorded for this clone. The rearrangement uses TRBV7-9 and TRBJ2-5; TRBD2 aligns across 8 bases. The CDR3 is 16 amino acids. Germline assignment: CDR1 SEHNR and CDR2 FQNEAQ (reference sequence). Germline trimming cut 5 bases from V and 0 bases from J; bases unmatched to any gene: 8. The CDR3 loop reads CASSPSRGANQETQYF. DNA of the CDR3: TGTGCCAGCAGCCCCTCGCGGGGGGCGAACCAAGAGACCCAGTACTTC.

Written as DNA, the CDR3 is TGTGCCAGTAGTATGTTGGACGGATCACCATACAATGAGCAGTTCTTC. Its protein is CASSMLDGSPYNEQFF. V is TRBV19 and J is TRBJ2-1; D not resolved. The CDR3 has 16 amino acids. Germline lookup yields CDR1 LNHDA and CDR2 SQIVND (reference sequence). Trimming removed 3 bases at V and 4 bases at J, with 16 bases between.

This chain links TRBV9 with TRBJ2-7; D remains unclear. The germline gives CDR1 SGDLS, CDR2 YYNGEE. The CDR3 sequence is 16 residues long. Trimming removed 3 bases at V and 0 bases at J, with 16 bases between. CDR3 region: CASSESGGSLSYEQYF. In nucleotides, the CDR3 is TGTGCCAGCAGCGAATCCGGTGGCAGTCTCTCCTACGAGCAGTACTTC.

The chain links TRBV2 to TRBJ2-1; D is unclear. This CDR3 comprises 15 residues. Germline V gene sequence: CDR1 SNHLY, CDR2 FYNNEI. Trimming cost V 1 base and J 0 bases, with 7 bases left between them. The CDR3 DNA reads as TGTGCCAGCAGTGAAGGGATTTCCTCCTACAATGAGCAGTTCTTC. Translated, it gives CASSEGISSYNEQFF.

This clone is a singleton in its sample. The gene calls are TRBV7-7 and TRBJ2-1; the match to TRBD2 covers 8 bases. Germline V gene data show CDR1 as SSHAT and CDR2 as FNYEAQ (reference sequence). The CDR3 is 13 amino acids. The CDR3 is CATFKLEREFKFF. In DNA, the CDR3 is TGTGCTACCTTTAAACTGGAGCGGGAGTTTAAGTTCTTC.

The CDR3 protein is CASSAVISGPATDTQYF. CDR3 nucleotides: TGTGCCAGCAGCGCTGTTATTAGCGGACCGGCCACAGATACGCAGTATTTT. The rearrangement links TRBV7-8 to TRBJ2-3; D might be TRBD2 (6 bases). With 5 bases removed from V and 2 bases from J, the gap between germline ends came to 20 bases. This CDR3 is 17 amino acids long. Germline loops: CDR1 SGHVS, CDR2 FQNEAQ. The complete variable domain, with remaining parts taken from reference TRBV7-8 and TRBJ2-3, reads GAGVSQSPRYKVAKRGQDVALRCDPISGHVSLFWYQQALGQGPEFLTYFQNEAQLDKSGLPSDRFFAERPEGSVSTLKIQRTQQEDSAVYLCASSAVISGPATDTQYFGPGTRLTVL.

J is TRBJ1-2 and V is TRBV27; 8 positions agree with TRBD1. The CDR3 loop spans 17 amino acids. V shed 1 base, J shed 3 bases, and the junction held 10 bases outside the gene matches. Per germline, CDR1 MNHEY and CDR2 SMNVEV (reference sequence). The CDR3 bases are TGTGCCAGCAGTTTATTAGTACAGGGGGGCGTTCACTATGGCTACACCTTC. Its translation is CASSLLVQGGVHYGYTF.

V gene TRBV7-2 combines with J gene TRBJ2-7; no reliable D call. In germline, CDR1 is SGHTA, CDR2 FQGNSA. V was trimmed by 1 base and J by 5 bases, leaving 3 bases between them. There are 11 residues in the CDR3. The CDR3 here is CASSLVHEQYF. Here the CDR3 DNA reads TGTGCCAGCAGCTTAGTCCACGAGCAGTACTTC.

Regarding this clone: Other DNA sequences of this sample code for an identical CDR3. J is TRBJ1-1 and V is TRBV5-1; tentative D call: TRBD1 (5 bases). The CDR3 is 14 residues long. The V end lost 0 bases, the J end lost 2 bases, and 8 bases lay between the germline ends. Germline V gene data show CDR1 as SGHRS and CDR2 as YFSETQ. The DNA for the CDR3 is TGCGCCAGCAGCTTGGCCGGGGGTAACACTGAAGCTTTCTTT. Translation gives CASSLAGGNTEAFF.

This clone showed up just once. The chain couples TRBV7-3 to TRBJ1-1, with no clear D. The V and J ends lost 2 bases and 0 bases respectively, with 7 bases between them. Germline CDR1 SGHTA, CDR2 FQGTGA. This CDR3 spans 14 amino acids. The CDR3 DNA reads as TGTGCCAGCAGCTTACTGGGGATGAACACTGAAGCTTTCTTT. Amino acids: CASSLLGMNTEAFF.

V and J are TRBV7-9 and TRBJ1-1, with TRBD1 matching over 8 bases. Germline CDR1 is SEHNR and CDR2 is FQNEAQ (reference sequence). This CDR3 has 15 residues. V lost 10 bases to trimming and J lost 10 bases; unmatched junction nucleotides: 20. The CDR3: CATNASQGAWWIAFF. The CDR3 DNA sequence: TGTGCCACCAACGCATCCCAGGGGGCCTGGTGGATAGCTTTCTTT.

The chain combines TRBV4-3 with TRBJ2-7, with D possibly matching TRBD1 (6 bases). The CDR3 extends over 15 amino acids. Trimming removed 1 base from V and 0 bases from J, with 10 bases in between. Germline V gene sequence: CDR1 LGHNA, CDR2 YSLEER. CDR3 protein: CASSQATGSSYEQYF. CDR3 nucleotide sequence: TGCGCCAGCAGCCAAGCAACAGGGAGCTCCTACGAGCAGTACTTC.

The chain joins TRBV5-4 to TRBJ2-3, with 8 bases lining up with TRBD2. The V gene's germline CDR1 is SGHNT and CDR2 YYREEE (reference sequence). V trimming: 0 bases; J trimming: 6 bases; junction bases outside the gene matches: 6. The CDR3 totals 15 residues. This chain's CDR3 is CASSLEAGELDTQYF. In nucleotides, the CDR3 is TGTGCCAGCAGCTTGGAAGCGGGGGAGTTGGATACGCAGTATTTT.

The genes are TRBV5-1 and TRBJ1-1; 7 bases match TRBD1. This CDR3 is 15 amino acids long. J lost 0 bases, V lost 0 bases, and 2 bases had no gene match. Germline assignment: CDR1 SGHRS and CDR2 YFSETQ. The CDR3 region has the DNA TGCGCCAGCAGCTTGGGACAGGGCATGAACACTGAAGCTTTCTTT. This sequence encodes CASSLGQGMNTEAFF.

The count of this clone is one. The V gene is TRBV2, the J gene TRBJ1-6, with TRBD1 as a possible D gene (6 bases). This CDR3 is built from 15 residues. Trimming left V 6 bases short and J 3 bases short, with 12 bases between. CDR1 SNHLY and CDR2 FYNNEI come from the germline V gene. The DNA of the CDR3 is TGTGCCAGCAGGGTTTGGACAGACTATAATTCACCCCTCCACTTT. Amino acid sequence: CASRVWTDYNSPLHF.